The 7 T cell receptor beta chains listed next were all sequenced from one sample in a study of shared clonotypes between healthy human individuals (dated by TCRdb to 2018 to 2021). CD8 naive samples were CD45RO-negative cells positively selected for CCR7, giving a CD45RA+CCR7+ population that excluded TemRA cells. The method was the immunoSEQ multiplex PCR assay. Sourced from immuneACCESS, this table was stored by TCRdb with only in-frame sequences that have V and J called. A share of the clones is absent; for the studies checked, an unresolved V gene accounts for under half, and the remainder has no known explanation. This sample lists hundreds of thousands of clones; around 96% were detected once. The ten largest clonotypes hold more than 0.085% of the sample. Sequencing was done on a sample of naive CD8+ T cells sorted from blood. What this sample's cell subset or site label stands for: CD45RA+CCR7+. Receptors were obtained from a woman aged 25 to 39 in good health.

J is TRBJ1-2 and V is TRBV7-9; D call uncertain. The germline gives CDR1 SEHNR, CDR2 FQNEAQ (reference sequence). The CDR3 totals 15 residues. V gave up 1 base and J gave up 8 bases, with 17 bases separating them. CDR3 DNA sequence: TGTGCCAGCAGCTTAGACCCATGGAATGGTGAGGGCTACACCTTC. This codes for CASSLDPWNGEGYTF.

The genes are TRBV4-2 and TRBJ2-7, with TRBD2 matching over 9 bases. Germline trimming cut 4 bases from V and 0 bases from J; bases unmatched to any gene: 4. The germline V gene encodes CDR1 LGHNA and CDR2 YNFKEQ. The CDR3 runs to 15 residues. The CDR3 DNA reads as TGTGCCAGCAGCCCTGAAGCGGGAGGCTCCTACGAGCAGTACTTC. It is translated as CASSPEAGGSYEQYF.

CDR3 amino acids: CASSQGLAGEYEQYF. The CDR3 coding sequence is TGCGCCAGCAGCCAGGGACTAGCGGGAGAATACGAGCAGTACTTC. J is TRBJ2-7 and V is TRBV4-1; 14 bases align to TRBD2. Germline V lookup: CDR1 MGHRA, CDR2 YSYEKL. V was pared by 3 bases and J by 4 bases, with 2 bases of the junction left unmatched. The CDR3 extends over 15 amino acids.

In DNA form, the CDR3 reads TGTGCCAGCAGTTACTCAACTAGCGGACTCAATGAGCAGTTCTTC. It is translated as CASSYSTSGLNEQFF. V gene TRBV6-5 combines with J gene TRBJ2-1; 8 nucleotides align to TRBD2. The germline gives CDR1 MNHEY, CDR2 SVGAGI. This CDR3 region has 15 residues. The V gene end was trimmed by 0 bases and the J gene end by 6 bases; junction bases not matched to a gene: 4.

The rearrangement joins TRBV10-2 to TRBJ2-3; TRBD2 matches 8 bases. The germline V gene encodes CDR1 WSHSY and CDR2 SAAADI. The CDR3 has 17 residues. After removal of 3 bases from V and 3 bases from J, the junction contained 11 bases not matched to a gene. Here the CDR3 reads CASSDQAGETGTDTQYF. The CDR3 nucleotides read TGCGCCAGCAGTGATCAAGCGGGAGAAACCGGGACAGATACGCAGTATTTT.

The chain carries TRBV28 and TRBJ1-1, with a possible D match to TRBD1 (5 bases). Germline CDR1 reads MDHEN; CDR2 reads SYDVKM. Trimming removed 5 bases from V and 0 bases from J, with 13 bases in between. The CDR3 is 15 amino acids. The CDR3 DNA sequence: TGTGCCAGCAGTAATCCGGGACGGATGAACACTGAAGCTTTCTTT. Translation: CASSNPGRMNTEAFF.

The rearrangement joins TRBV7-6 to TRBJ1-1; D gene uncertain. The germline V gene has CDR1 SGHVS and CDR2 FNYEAQ. This CDR3 contains 14 residues. The V and J ends lost 4 bases and 1 base respectively, with 10 bases between them. CDR3 DNA sequence: TGTGCCAGCAGCTCTGGTGGTACGAACACTGAAGCTTTCTTT. Amino acids: CASSSGGTNTEAFF. Complete variable domain (other parts from reference TRBV7-6 and TRBJ1-1): GAGVSQSPRYKVTKRGQDVALRCDPISGHVSLYWYRQALGQGPEFLTYFNYEAQQDKSGLPNDRFSAERPEGSISTLTIQRTEQRDSAMYRCASSSGGTNTEAFFGQGTRLTVV.